This passage covers 31 T cell receptor beta chains from one sample sequenced in a study of T-cell reconstitution after alpha-beta-depleted transplantation in children. TCRbeta library construction was performed incorporating unique molecular identifiers. TCRdb re-derived calls from the PCR reads in MiXCR, one entry per CDR3 protein. The sample lists around 700,000 distinct CDR3 sequences, roughly 14% occurring once. The sequencing here drew on PBMCs, taken before TCRalphabeta/CD19-depleted stem cell transplant. These receptor sequences come from a girl aged 2-15 years with congenital amegakaryocytic thrombocytopenia, due to receive a stem cell transplant.

To note about this clonotype: One base away lies a much larger clone, so this may be a sequencing read error. The chain carries TRBV12-3 or TRBV12-4 and TRBJ2-1, with TRBD1 matching 7 bases. The CDR3 runs to 14 residues. Here the CDR3 DNA reads TGTGCCAGCAGAGTGACAGGGACGAGCAATGAGGAGTTCTTC. Amino acid sequence: CASRVTGTSNEEFF.

This clonotype came up many times. This chain joins TRBV10-1 and TRBJ2-1; D unresolved. CDR1 and CDR2 from the germline V gene are WNHNN and SYGVQD (reference sequence). V shed 3 bases and J shed 0 bases, with 9 bases lying between them. This CDR3 region has 15 residues. The CDR3 reads CASSDGASSYNEQFF. CDR3 sequence (DNA): TGCGCCAGCAGTGACGGAGCGAGCTCCTACAATGAGCAGTTCTTC.

This clonotype was seen a handful of times. The chain carries TRBV7-3 and TRBJ2-3; 7 nucleotides line up with TRBD2. Trimming cost V 5 bases and J 6 bases; bases outside gene matches: 14. Germline assignment: CDR1 SGHTA and CDR2 FQGTGA. The CDR3 is made up of 16 amino acids. The CDR3 nucleotides are TGTGCCAGCAGCCGACAATTTCGGCGGGAGACCGATACGCAGTATTTT. Amino acids: CASSRQFRRETDTQYF.

This clonotype showed up many times. This chain joins TRBV6-5 and TRBJ2-1, with D perhaps matching TRBD2 (5 bases). This CDR3 contains 12 residues. V shed 6 bases and J shed 10 bases, with 13 bases lying between them. Germline values: CDR1 MNHEY, CDR2 SVGAGI. The CDR3 DNA reads as TGTGCCAGCAGCCGAGGGCCTCGAGAGCAGTTCTTC. Translation gives CASSRGPREQFF.

This clonotype appeared many times. Here the CDR3 reads CASSLSERQDAFF. DNA of the CDR3: TGTGCCAGCAGCCTTAGTGAGAGACAGGATGCTTTCTTT. This rearrangement joins TRBV7-9 to TRBJ1-1, with a weak D call TRBD1 (6 bases). Trimming took 5 bases from V and 11 from J, leaving 18 bases between them. Germline lookup yields CDR1 SEHNR and CDR2 FQNEAQ (reference sequence). This CDR3 is built from 13 residues.

This clonotype appeared many times. This chain links TRBV20-1 with TRBJ2-7; D not certain. Trimming pared 5 bases from V and 0 bases from J, leaving 8 bases between. CDR1 is DFQATT, CDR2 SNEGSKA, per germline (reference sequence). The CDR3 covers 12 residues. The DNA of the CDR3 is TGCAGTGCTGAGGTGGCCTCCTACGAGCAGTACTTC. Translating gives CSAEVASYEQYF.

This clonotype was counted a few times. The chain couples TRBV6-5 to TRBJ1-1; D ambiguous. The CDR3 consists of 14 residues. In germline, CDR1 is MNHEY, CDR2 SVGAGI. Trimming removed 2 bases at V and 1 base at J, with 8 bases between. CDR3 coding DNA: TGTGCCAGCAGTTACAGAGGCGGGAACACTGAAGCTTTCTTT. As protein: CASSYRGGNTEAFF.

This clonotype was picked up a small number of times. The CDR3 nucleotides read TGTGCCAGCAGCCAAGGGTTCTCCTTGGATGGGGAGCTGTTTTTT. This gives the protein CASSQGFSLDGELFF. The chain carries TRBV14 and TRBJ2-2; D call uncertain. V was clipped by 1 base and J by 8 bases, with 14 bases between them. From germline, CDR1 is SGHDN and CDR2 FVKESK. The CDR3 consists of 15 residues.

This clonotype was counted many times. This CDR3 reads CSARVIRTSGRSDTQYF. Written as DNA, the CDR3 is TGCAGTGCTAGAGTGATCCGAACTAGCGGGAGGAGTGATACGCAGTATTTT. The genes are TRBV20-1 and TRBJ2-3; the match to TRBD2 covers 12 bases. The CDR3 loop spans 17 amino acids. The V and J ends lost 1 base and 6 bases, in that order; junction bases with no gene match: 11. Germline values: CDR1 DFQATT, CDR2 SNEGSKA (reference sequence).

This clonotype was seen a few times. V and J are TRBV3-1 and TRBJ2-1; either TRBD1 or TRBD2 may fit D (5 bases each). Per germline, CDR1 LGHDT and CDR2 YNNKEL (reference sequence). V was pared by 3 bases and J by 3 bases, with 15 bases between. The CDR3 runs to 16 residues. CDR3 DNA sequence: TGTGCCAGCAGCCATTCGCGTCGGGACGTCTACAATGAGCAGTTCTTC. It codes for CASSHSRRDVYNEQFF.

The V gene is TRBV19, the J gene TRBJ1-2; D might be TRBD1 (5 bases). V was shortened by 3 bases and J by 2 bases, with 19 bases between the two germline ends. Germline CDR1 is LNHDA and CDR2 is SQIVND (reference sequence). This CDR3 is 17 amino acids long. For the CDR3, the DNA is TGTGCCAGTAGTATTTCCGGAGGCCTCGGGACGAACTATGGCTACACCTTC. Encoded protein: CASSISGGLGTNYGYTF. Together with reference TRBV19 and TRBJ1-2, the CDR3 gives the full variable domain: DGGITQSPKYLFRKEGQNVTLSCEQNLNHDAMYWYRQDPGQGLRLIYYSQIVNDFQKGDIAEGYSVSREKKESFPLTVTSAQKNPTAFYLCASSISGGLGTNYGYTFGSGTRLTVV.

The chain couples TRBV29-1 to TRBJ2-2; D remains unclear. The CDR3 totals 12 residues. CDR1 is SQVTM, CDR2 ANQGSEA, per germline. V shed 4 bases and J shed 4 bases, with 7 bases lying between them. The CDR3 loop reads CSVAETTGELFF. The CDR3 DNA follows: TGCAGCGTTGCCGAAACCACCGGGGAGCTGTTTTTT.

This clonotype was picked up a small number of times. The chain recombines TRBV7-9 with TRBJ2-1; 13 nucleotides align to TRBD2. This CDR3 is 16 amino acids long. Germline lookup yields CDR1 SEHNR and CDR2 FQNEAQ (reference sequence). The junction had 9 bases not matched to a gene; V was cut back by 5 bases and J by 8 bases. The CDR3 nucleotides are TGTGCCAGCAGCCCCAGCACTAGCGGGAGGGCCTATGAGCAGTTCTTC. Translating gives CASSPSTSGRAYEQFF. The full variable domain, completed using reference TRBV7-9 and TRBJ2-1, is DTGVSQNPRHKITKRGQNVTFRCDPISEHNRLYWYRQTLGQGPEFLTYFQNEAQLEKSRLLSDRFSAERPKGSFSTLEIQRTEQGDSAMYLCASSPSTSGRAYEQFFGPGTRLTVL.

This clonotype was seen ten or more times. V is TRBV5-1 and J is TRBJ1-1, with no clear D. Germline assignment: CDR1 SGHRS and CDR2 YFSETQ. This CDR3 is built from 13 residues. Trimming removed 6 bases from V and 2 bases from J, with 11 bases in between. The CDR3 loop is CASTPGSNTEAFF. In DNA form, the CDR3 reads TGCGCCAGCACGCCGGGCTCTAACACTGAAGCTTTCTTT. The full variable domain, rest sourced from reference TRBV5-1 and TRBJ1-1, is KAGVTQTPRYLIKTRGQQVTLSCSPISGHRSVSWYQQTPGQGLQFLFEYFSETQRNKGNFPGRFSGRQFSNSRSEMNVSTLELGDSALYLCASTPGSNTEAFFGQGTRLTVV.

J is TRBJ1-5 and V is TRBV20-1, with TRBD1 as a possible D gene (6 bases). CDR1 DFQATT and CDR2 SNEGSKA come from the germline V gene (reference sequence). This CDR3 spans 15 amino acids. Trimming took 2 bases from V and 3 from J, leaving 14 bases between them. The CDR3 spells CSARRARGFNQPQHF. The CDR3 DNA is TGCAGTGCTAGACGGGCCAGGGGATTCAATCAGCCCCAGCATTTT.

This clonotype showed up just a few times. The rearrangement joins TRBV30 to TRBJ1-6; weak D call: TRBD1 (5 bases). Germline CDR1 GTSNPN, CDR2 SVGIG (reference sequence). V was trimmed by 5 bases and J by 10 bases, leaving 12 bases between them. The CDR3 extends over 12 amino acids. Written as DNA, the CDR3 is TGTGCCTGGCGCCAGGGCAACTCACCCCTCCACTTT. Its protein is CAWRQGNSPLHF.

This clonotype occurred a few times. This chain links TRBV11-2 with TRBJ2-2; TRBD2 aligns across 7 bases. CDR3 length: 19 residues. Germline V gives CDR1 SGHAT, CDR2 FQNNGV. With V trimmed by 1 base and J by 3 bases, 14 bases remained unmatched. CDR3 nucleotides: TGTGCCAGCAGCTTAGGGTCTGGGGTGGGAGGGCCGGACACCGGGGAGCTGTTTTTT. Amino acid sequence: CASSLGSGVGGPDTGELFF.

This clonotype appeared many times. V is TRBV5-1 and J is TRBJ2-2; 12 nucleotides match TRBD2. In germline, CDR1 is SGHRS, CDR2 YFSETQ. J gave up 4 bases and V 0 bases, and 4 bases lay outside the gene matches. The CDR3 runs to 17 residues. CDR3 DNA: TGCGCCAGCAGCTTGGTGACTAGCGGGAGTAGCACCGGGGAGCTGTTTTTT. This translates into CASSLVTSGSSTGELFF.

This clonotype was found many times. The chain joins TRBV20-1 to TRBJ2-1; D may be TRBD1 or TRBD2 (5 bases each). The ends were cut back, 5 bases at V and 1 base at J, with 12 bases in the middle. Germline-derived CDR1 and CDR2 are DFQATT and SNEGSKA (reference sequence). The CDR3 sequence is 14 residues long. The CDR3 region has the DNA TGCAGTGCTCGGGACCTGCGATCCTACAATGAGCAGTTCTTC. Protein product: CSARDLRSYNEQFF.

This clonotype was counted only a few times. The genes are TRBV25-1 and TRBJ2-3; D is ambiguous. The V end was cut by 5 bases, the J end by 2 bases, with 17 bases between. In germline, CDR1 is MGHDK, CDR2 SYGVNS. The CDR3 extends over 16 amino acids. The CDR3, as DNA: TGTGCCAGCAGTCTGGTAGGCCCCCCCGACACAGATACGCAGTATTTT. Its translation is CASSLVGPPDTDTQYF.

The J gene is TRBJ1-2, the V gene TRBV7-2, with TRBD1 as a possible D gene (6 bases). Germline V gives CDR1 SGHTA, CDR2 FQGNSA. CDR3 length: 10 amino acids. Deletions cut 2 bases from V and 13 bases from J, with 8 bases between. The CDR3 region is CASSLRGGTF. In DNA, the CDR3 is TGTGCCAGCAGCTTAAGGGGGGGCACCTTC.

This clonotype was detected ten times or more. The chain carries TRBV29-1 and TRBJ1-5, with TRBD1 matching over 9 bases. J lost 7 bases, V lost 6 bases, and 7 bases had no gene match. CDR1 and CDR2 from the germline V gene are SQVTM and ANQGSEA. This CDR3 comprises 13 residues. The CDR3 protein is CSVSGTGSQPQHF. The CDR3 nucleotides read TGCAGCGTCTCCGGGACAGGGAGCCAGCCCCAGCATTTT. Supplemented by reference TRBV29-1 and TRBJ1-5, the full variable domain reads SAVISQKPSRDICQRGTSLTIQCQVDSQVTMMFWYRQQPGQSLTLIATANQGSEATYESGFVIDKFPISRPNLTFSTLTVSNMSPEDSSIYLCSVSGTGSQPQHFGDGTRLSIL.

This chain joins TRBV20-1 and TRBJ2-3; D is possibly TRBD2 (6 bases). V lost 5 bases and J lost 1, with 16 bases in between. Germline CDR1 DFQATT, CDR2 SNEGSKA (reference sequence). This CDR3 spans 15 amino acids. The CDR3 nucleotides are TGCAGTGCTCCCCATGGGGCTAGCGGCACAGATACGCAGTATTTT. This encodes CSAPHGASGTDTQYF.

This rearrangement joins TRBV5-1 to TRBJ2-3, with TRBD1 as a possible D gene (5 bases). CDR3 length equals 18 residues. CDR1 is SGHRS, CDR2 YFSETQ, per germline. With 4 bases removed from V and 0 bases from J, the gap between germline ends came to 21 bases. The CDR3 loop is CASSHGQLGAPSTDTQYF. DNA for the CDR3: TGCGCCAGCAGCCATGGACAATTAGGGGCCCCTAGCACAGATACGCAGTATTTT.

This clonotype came up many times. V usage is TRBV4-1 and J usage is TRBJ2-7, with unresolved D. V lost 1 base and J 0 bases, leaving 4 bases between the germline ends. CDR1 MGHRA and CDR2 YSYEKL come from the germline V gene. The CDR3 totals 13 residues. Here the CDR3 DNA reads TGCGCCAGCAGCCAAGTAGGCTCCTACGAGCAGTACTTC. This translates into CASSQVGSYEQYF.

This clonotype was seen a few times. This chain links TRBV27 with TRBJ2-1; D may correspond to TRBD1 or TRBD2 (6 bases each). Germline CDR1 reads MNHEY; CDR2 reads SMNVEV (reference sequence). Trimming shortened V by 0 bases and J by 5 bases, and 20 bases separated the two germline ends. This CDR3 has 18 amino acids. This CDR3 reads CASSLSGQGWKRDNEQFF. As DNA, the CDR3 is TGTGCCAGCAGTTTATCGGGGCAGGGGTGGAAGCGGGACAATGAGCAGTTCTTC.

The chain combines TRBV10-3 with TRBJ2-5; TRBD2 agrees at 13 bases. Trimming at V came to 8 bases and at J to 8 bases, leaving 11 bases not matched to a gene. Germline V CDR1 and CDR2: ENHRY, SYGVKD. CDR3 length equals 15 residues. This CDR3 is CAIQALAGGDGTQYF. DNA of the CDR3: TGTGCCATCCAGGCACTAGCGGGAGGGGACGGAACCCAGTACTTC.

This clonotype has only a few counts. V usage is TRBV30 and J usage is TRBJ2-1; D gene unclear. This CDR3 spans 14 amino acids. Germline assignment: CDR1 GTSNPN and CDR2 SVGIG (reference sequence). Trimming shortened V by 0 bases and J by 7 bases, and 13 bases separated the two germline ends. CDR3 amino acids: CAWSVRVAQNEQFF. The CDR3 region has the DNA TGTGCCTGGAGTGTAAGGGTGGCTCAGAATGAGCAGTTCTTC.

This chain uses TRBV3-1 with TRBJ2-1; D remains unclear. Looked up from germline, CDR1 is LGHDT and CDR2 is YNNKEL (reference sequence). The length of the CDR3 is 15 residues. The germline V and J ends were trimmed by 1 base and 7 bases, with 14 bases remaining between them. This chain's CDR3 is CASSQVGQVGNEQFF. As DNA, the CDR3 is TGTGCCAGCAGCCAAGTCGGCCAAGTGGGGAATGAGCAGTTCTTC.

This clonotype was counted many times. The V gene is TRBV7-9, the J gene TRBJ2-3, with D unresolved. The V gene's germline CDR1 is SEHNR and CDR2 FQNEAQ (reference sequence). The CDR3 has 11 residues. V dropped 7 bases and J dropped 4 bases, with 6 bases sitting between them. This chain's CDR3 is CASTEADTQYF. DNA for the CDR3: TGTGCCAGCACCGAGGCAGATACGCAGTATTTT.

The J gene is TRBJ1-2, the V gene TRBV28; a weak D match, TRBD1 (5 bases). Germline V gene lookup returns CDR1 MDHEN and CDR2 SYDVKM. With 6 bases removed from V and 2 bases from J, the gap between germline ends came to 16 bases. This CDR3 is 15 amino acids long. CDR3 sequence reads: CASSPGPRGNYGYTF. The CDR3 nucleotides read TGTGCCAGCAGCCCGGGACCCCGAGGGAACTATGGCTACACCTTC.